Listed below are T cell receptor beta chains from one sample, sequenced in a study of T cells in Graves' hyperthyroidism and ophthalmopathy. TCRdb used MiXCR to reprocess the multiplex PCR reads, holding one entry per CDR3 protein. The sample contains 400,000 to 500,000 distinct CDR3 sequences, 14% of which appear only once. Sequenced material: blood. These TCRs come from a young woman with Graves' hyperthyroidism. Each CDR3 is given with its conserved first and last residue. A D gene is named only where the DNA matches it firmly. A row's size may be missing; if present it is once, few, many or a size class.

J gene: TRBJ2-5; clone size: many; D gene: -; V gene: TRBV7-6; CDR3 DNA: TGTGCCAGCAGCCCCACAGGAAACGGAGAGACCCAGTACTTC; CDR3 protein: CASSPTGNGETQYF
J gene: TRBJ2-3; clone size: many; D gene: -; V gene: TRBV15; CDR3 DNA: TGTGCCACCAGCAGAGGCACCACCACCTTCACAGATACGCAGTATTTT; CDR3 protein: CATSRGTTTFTDTQYF
J gene: TRBJ2-1; clone size: -; D gene: -; V gene: TRBV9; CDR3 DNA: TGTGCCAGCAGCTTACGACACGATGGGATGGGGCCCGAGCAGTTCTTC; CDR3 protein: CASSLRHDGMGPEQFF
J gene: TRBJ1-6; clone size: many; D gene: TRBD1; V gene: TRBV19; CDR3 DNA: TGTGCCAGTGCCCGGGACAGGGGTTCACCCCTCCACTTT; CDR3 protein: CASARDRGSPLHF
J gene: TRBJ2-1; clone size: many; D gene: TRBD2; V gene: TRBV11-3; CDR3 DNA: TGTGCCAGCAGCCATAGCGGGAGGGCCAAGGAGCAGTTCTTC; CDR3 protein: CASSHSGRAKEQFF
J gene: TRBJ2-1; clone size: -; D gene: TRBD1; V gene: TRBV20-1; CDR3 DNA: TGCAGTGCTTCCTCGGGACAGGGTGCGGGGAATGAGCAGTTCTTC; CDR3 protein: CSASSGQGAGNEQFF
J gene: TRBJ2-3; clone size: many; D gene: -; V gene: TRBV7-6; CDR3 DNA: TGTGCCAGCAGCTCTGTTTGGGAGCGATCTAGCACAGATACGCAGTATTTT; CDR3 protein: CASSSVWERSSTDTQYF
J gene: TRBJ2-5; clone size: -; D gene: -; V gene: TRBV11-3; CDR3 DNA: TGTGCCAGCAGCTTAGACAGGCAGGGTCGGGAAGAGACCCAGTACTTC; CDR3 protein: CASSLDRQGREETQYF
J gene: TRBJ2-1; clone size: many; D gene: TRBD2; V gene: TRBV11-2; CDR3 DNA: TGTGCCAGCAGCTCAACTAGCGGGAGGATCGGGGAGCAGTTCTTC; CDR3 protein: CASSSTSGRIGEQFF
J gene: TRBJ2-7; clone size: few; D gene: TRBD2; V gene: TRBV29-1; CDR3 DNA: TGCAGCGTGGAAGGACTAGCTGGAGCCACCTACGAGCAGTACTTC; CDR3 protein: CSVEGLAGATYEQYF
J gene: TRBJ2-1; clone size: many; D gene: TRBD1; V gene: TRBV29-1; CDR3 DNA: TGCAGCGTTGGGGGACAGGGCAGCAATGAGCAGTTCTTC; CDR3 protein: CSVGGQGSNEQFF
J gene: TRBJ1-4; clone size: -; D gene: -; V gene: TRBV6-1; CDR3 DNA: TGTGCCAGCAGTGGGGACGGAACTAATGAAAAACTGTTTTTT; CDR3 protein: CASSGDGTNEKLFF
J gene: TRBJ2-7; clone size: many; D gene: TRBD2; V gene: TRBV7-9; CDR3 DNA: TGTGCCAGCAGCCAAGGGTCAGCGGGATTTACCCACGAGCAGTACTTC; CDR3 protein: CASSQGSAGFTHEQYF
J gene: TRBJ2-7; clone size: -; D gene: -; V gene: TRBV3-1; CDR3 DNA: TGTGCCAGCAGCCAAGAAGGGCAGGGACCCAACGAGCAGTACTTC; CDR3 protein: CASSQEGQGPNEQYF
J gene: TRBJ1-6; clone size: many; D gene: -; V gene: TRBV11-2; CDR3 DNA: TGTGCCAGCAGCTCCCGGGACAACTATTCACCCCTCCACTTT; CDR3 protein: CASSSRDNYSPLHF
J gene: TRBJ2-6; clone size: few; D gene: TRBD2; V gene: TRBV6-1; CDR3 DNA: TGTGCCAGCACTCGGTCCCTAGCGGGCTTCTCTGGGGCCAACGTCCTGACTTTC; CDR3 protein: CASTRSLAGFSGANVLTF
J gene: TRBJ1-3; clone size: many; D gene: -; V gene: TRBV2; CDR3 DNA: TGTGCCAGCAGTGAATATGGACAGCCTGGAAACACCATATATTTT; CDR3 protein: CASSEYGQPGNTIYF
J gene: TRBJ2-1; clone size: many; D gene: -; V gene: TRBV11-2; CDR3 DNA: TGTGCCAGCAGCGAAGGGGGGGGTCCTTTCTCCTACAATGAGCAGTTCTTC; CDR3 protein: CASSEGGGPFSYNEQFF
J gene: TRBJ2-1; clone size: many; D gene: TRBD2; V gene: TRBV24-1; CDR3 DNA: TGTGCCACCAGTGAACCTGGGACTAGCGGGAGGAGCGAGCAGTTCTTC; CDR3 protein: CATSEPGTSGRSEQFF
J gene: TRBJ2-3; clone size: many; D gene: TRBD2; V gene: TRBV11-2; CDR3 DNA: TGTGCCAGCAGCTTAGTACCTAGCGGGATAGCGGCAGATACGCAGTATTTT; CDR3 protein: CASSLVPSGIAADTQYF
J gene: TRBJ1-1; clone size: -; D gene: -; V gene: TRBV13; CDR3 DNA: TGTGCCAGCAGCTCAACGGACTGGAACACTGAAGCTTTCTTT; CDR3 protein: CASSSTDWNTEAFF
J gene: TRBJ2-1; clone size: many; D gene: TRBD2; V gene: TRBV7-3; CDR3 DNA: TGTGCCAGCAGCTTGGGACTAGCCCATTACAATGAGCAGTTCTTC; CDR3 protein: CASSLGLAHYNEQFF
J gene: TRBJ1-1; clone size: many; D gene: -; V gene: TRBV2; CDR3 DNA: TGTGCCAGCAGTGACCCGGCGGGGATGAACACTGAAGCTTTCTTT; CDR3 protein: CASSDPAGMNTEAFF
J gene: TRBJ2-1; clone size: many; D gene: TRBD1; V gene: TRBV11-3; CDR3 DNA: TGTGCCAGCGGACCGGGACAGGGATCTTACAATGAGCAGTTCTTC; CDR3 protein: CASGPGQGSYNEQFF
J gene: TRBJ2-3; clone size: many; D gene: TRBD1; V gene: TRBV9; CDR3 DNA: TGTGCCAGCAGCCCCCAACTGAGGGGGCCACTTGAAGATACGCAGTATTTT; CDR3 protein: CASSPQLRGPLEDTQYF
J gene: TRBJ2-1; clone size: many; D gene: TRBD2; V gene: TRBV12-3/TRBV12-4; CDR3 DNA: TGTGCCAGCAGTTTAGCTCTAGGTGTGGCTAGCGGGAGATACAATGAGCAGTTCTTC; CDR3 protein: CASSLALGVASGRYNEQFF
J gene: TRBJ1-1; clone size: many; D gene: -; V gene: TRBV7-3; CDR3 DNA: TGTGCCAGCAGCTTGTCTGTGAACACTGAAGCTTTCTTT; CDR3 protein: CASSLSVNTEAFF
J gene: TRBJ1-6; clone size: -; D gene: TRBD1; V gene: TRBV28; CDR3 DNA: TGTGCCAGCAGTTTATCAGGGACAGGGGATAATTCACCCCTCCACTTT; CDR3 protein: CASSLSGTGDNSPLHF
J gene: TRBJ2-1; clone size: many; D gene: TRBD2; V gene: TRBV6-1; CDR3 DNA: TGTGCCAGCAGTGAATCTAGCGGGAGCTACAATGAGCAGTTCTTC; CDR3 protein: CASSESSGSYNEQFF
J gene: TRBJ1-1; clone size: many; D gene: TRBD1; V gene: TRBV12-3/TRBV12-4; CDR3 DNA: TGTGCCAGCAGTTTGGGGACAGGGAACTTGAACACTGAAGCTTTCTTT; CDR3 protein: CASSLGTGNLNTEAFF
J gene: TRBJ2-4; clone size: once; D gene: TRBD2; V gene: TRBV6-1; CDR3 DNA: TGTGCCAGCAGTAATTGGGGGGGAGTCGGAAACATTCAGTACTTC; CDR3 protein: CASSNWGGVGNIQYF
J gene: TRBJ2-5; clone size: many; D gene: TRBD2; V gene: TRBV11-3; CDR3 DNA: TGTGCCAGCAGTAACGGACTAGCGGGAGTGAAAGAGACCCAGTACTTC; CDR3 protein: CASSNGLAGVKETQYF
J gene: TRBJ1-2; clone size: many; D gene: -; V gene: TRBV12-3/TRBV12-4; CDR3 DNA: TGTGCCAGCAGTTTTGGCAGGGAAGGGTATGGCTACACCTTC; CDR3 protein: CASSFGREGYGYTF
J gene: TRBJ2-5; clone size: few; D gene: -; V gene: TRBV7-9; CDR3 DNA: TGTGCCAGCAGCCTCCAGGGGGGGGCGCTGAGGGAGACCCAGTACTTC; CDR3 protein: CASSLQGGALRETQYF
J gene: TRBJ1-1; clone size: many; D gene: TRBD1; V gene: TRBV3-1; CDR3 DNA: TGTGCCAGCAGCCTACGGGACAGGGAAGCTTTCTTT; CDR3 protein: CASSLRDREAFF
J gene: TRBJ2-5; clone size: many; D gene: TRBD2; V gene: TRBV20-1; CDR3 DNA: TGCAGTGCAGATGGCGGGAGGGCCGGGGAGACCCAGTACTTC; CDR3 protein: CSADGGRAGETQYF
J gene: TRBJ1-1; clone size: many; D gene: TRBD1; V gene: TRBV4-1; CDR3 DNA: TGCGCCAGCAGCCAAGTAGGAGGGGGCTTTGAAGCTTTCTTT; CDR3 protein: CASSQVGGGFEAFF
J gene: TRBJ1-3; clone size: many; D gene: -; V gene: TRBV20-1; CDR3 DNA: TGCAGTGCTAGAGACGACACGACAGTCCGAGTCTGGCTGGATCGAAACACCATATATTTT; CDR3 protein: CSARDDTTVRVWLDRNTIYF
J gene: TRBJ1-1; clone size: -; D gene: -; V gene: TRBV5-4; CDR3 DNA: TGTGCCAGCAGCGTACAGGGCCTAGGCACTGAAGCTTTCTTT; CDR3 protein: CASSVQGLGTEAFF
J gene: TRBJ1-1; clone size: many; D gene: -; V gene: TRBV7-3; CDR3 DNA: TGTGCCAGCAGCCCCACGGACGTGAACACTGAAGCTTTCTTT; CDR3 protein: CASSPTDVNTEAFF
J gene: TRBJ1-2; clone size: -; D gene: -; V gene: TRBV30; CDR3 DNA: TGTGCCTGGACACCGACAGTCAACTATTATGGCTACAACTTC; CDR3 protein: CAWTPTVNYYGYNF
J gene: TRBJ1-1; clone size: -; D gene: -; V gene: TRBV27; CDR3 DNA: TGTGCCAGCAGTTTATTGGTCAGGCCGGGGATGGGCACTGAAGCTTTCTTT; CDR3 protein: CASSLLVRPGMGTEAFF
J gene: TRBJ2-5; clone size: many; D gene: -; V gene: TRBV19; CDR3 DNA: TGTGCCAGTAGACAGGGCGAAGAGACCCAGTACTTC; CDR3 protein: CASRQGEETQYF
J gene: TRBJ2-3; clone size: -; D gene: TRBD2; V gene: TRBV12-3/TRBV12-4; CDR3 DNA: TGTGCCAGCAGAGGGATCCTAGCGGGGTTGACAGATACGCAGTATTTT; CDR3 protein: CASRGILAGLTDTQYF
J gene: TRBJ1-5; clone size: many; D gene: TRBD1; V gene: TRBV28; CDR3 DNA: TGTGCCAGCAGTCTCCGACAGGGGATTCAGCCCCAGCATTTT; CDR3 protein: CASSLRQGIQPQHF
J gene: TRBJ1-5; clone size: -; D gene: -; V gene: TRBV6-1; CDR3 DNA: TGTGCCAGCAGTGAAAACTTCCTCAATCAGCCCCAGCATTTT; CDR3 protein: CASSENFLNQPQHF
J gene: TRBJ2-2; clone size: -; D gene: -; V gene: TRBV5-4; CDR3 DNA: TGTGCCAGCAGCTTGGATACAGCTTTCACCGGGGAGCTGTTTTTT; CDR3 protein: CASSLDTAFTGELFF
J gene: TRBJ2-2; clone size: -; D gene: TRBD2; V gene: TRBV29-1; CDR3 DNA: TGCAGCGTTGGGGCGGGAGGGTACACCGGGAAGCTGTTTTTT; CDR3 protein: CSVGAGGYTGKLFF
J gene: TRBJ2-1; clone size: few; D gene: TRBD2; V gene: TRBV9; CDR3 DNA: TGTGCCAGCAGTCCAACTTCCGGGACTAGCGTATGGAGTGAGCAGTTCTTC; CDR3 protein: CASSPTSGTSVWSEQFF